Here is one T cell receptor (beta chain) with its context. Germline V gene lookup returns CDR1 MNHEY and CDR2 SMNVEV (reference sequence). CDR3 size: 15 residues. V was pared by 6 bases and J by 4 bases, with 6 bases of the junction left unmatched. The data were taken from a study of blood T cell repertoires in COVID-19. The wider study: The United States, Italy and Spain supplied acute and convalescent COVID-19 samples. PBMCs, B-cell-depleted T cells, or T cells provided the cDNA or gDNA that made up the material.

In the original analysis: For nucleated cells, counts were estimated from reference gene primer amplification. Method: immunoSEQ multiplex PCR; TCRdb's copy keeps in-frame clones and lacks some. V and J calls and clone size are copied from that table; D and trimming were computed from the DNA. The sample yields 100,000 or so clones, 82% seen once. This TCR was recovered from a woman older than 75 with acute or convalescent COVID-19. V and J are TRBV27 and TRBJ1-6; 7 bases are a match to TRBD1. Material: peripheral blood. The CDR3 DNA is TGTGCCAGCAGCCAAAGGGGACAGTATAATTCACCCCTCCACTTT. Its protein is CASSQRGQYNSPLHF.